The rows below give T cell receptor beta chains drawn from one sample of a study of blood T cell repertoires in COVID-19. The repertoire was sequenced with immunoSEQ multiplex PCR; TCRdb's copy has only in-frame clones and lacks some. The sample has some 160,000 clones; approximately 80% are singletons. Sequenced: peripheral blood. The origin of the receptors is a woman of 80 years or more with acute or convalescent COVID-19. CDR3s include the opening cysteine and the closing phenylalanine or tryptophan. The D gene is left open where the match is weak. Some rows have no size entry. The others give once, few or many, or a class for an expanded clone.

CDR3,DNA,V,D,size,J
CASSQQLAGTYEQYF,TGCGCCAGCAGCCAACAACTAGCGGGAACCTACGAGCAGTACTTC,TRBV4-1,TRBD2,few,TRBJ2-7
CASSESGQGAKAFF,TGTGCCAGTAGTGAGTCGGGACAGGGGGCGAAGGCTTTCTTT,TRBV19,TRBD1,once,TRBJ1-1
CASSRDRGYYNEQFF,TGTGCCAGCAGCCGGGACAGGGGCTACTACAATGAGCAGTTCTTC,TRBV3-1/TRBV3-2,TRBD1,.,TRBJ2-1
CASSAGQDTGELFF,TGTGCCAGCAGCGCGGGACAGGACACCGGGGAGCTGTTTTTT,TRBV9,TRBD1,.,TRBJ2-2
CASSYFGTSNEQFF,TGTGCCAGCAGTTACTTTGGGACTAGCAATGAGCAGTTCTTC,TRBV6-5,TRBD2,once,TRBJ2-1
CATSRAGPNEKLFF,TGTGCCACCAGCAGAGCGGGTCCCAATGAAAAACTGTTTTTT,TRBV15,.,.,TRBJ1-4
CASSFKGVAEAFF,TGTGCCAGCAGTTTTAAGGGGGTGGCTGAAGCTTTCTTT,TRBV12-3/TRBV12-4,.,.,TRBJ1-1
CASRPHRGSPLHF,TGTGCCAGCAGACCCCACAGGGGTTCACCCCTCCACTTT,TRBV12-3/TRBV12-4,TRBD1,.,TRBJ1-6
CASSYSGQGSPLHF,TGTGCCAGCAGTTACAGTGGACAGGGTTCACCCCTCCACTTT,TRBV6-5,TRBD1,.,TRBJ1-6
CATSSGNYNEQFF,TGTGCCACCTCGTCCGGGAACTACAATGAGCAGTTCTTC,TRBV28,.,.,TRBJ2-1
CSASTSGQGYTF,TGCAGTGCTAGTACGTCAGGGCAAGGCTACACCTTC,TRBV20-1,.,.,TRBJ1-2
CSVSSGGETGELFF,TGCAGCGTCTCTAGCGGGGGGGAAACCGGGGAGCTGTTTTTT,TRBV29-1,TRBD2,few,TRBJ2-2
CASSLVQVPYGYTF,TGTGCCAGCAGCTTGGTACAGGTTCCCTATGGCTACACCTTC,TRBV5-4,.,.,TRBJ1-2
CASSVGASGNEQFF,TGTGCCAGCAGCGTAGGAGCTAGCGGCAATGAGCAGTTCTTC,TRBV9,TRBD2,.,TRBJ2-1
CSARAGHEQYF,TGCAGTGCTAGAGCAGGGCACGAGCAGTACTTC,TRBV20-1,.,.,TRBJ2-7
CASSQGTRQGGGNQPQHF,TGTGCCAGCAGCCAAGGGACCCGACAGGGCGGAGGCAATCAGCCCCAGCATTTT,TRBV4-2,TRBD1,.,TRBJ1-5
CASSNAASSYEQYF,TGCGCCAGCTCCAATGCGGCAAGCTCCTACGAGCAGTACTTC,TRBV5-1,.,.,TRBJ2-7
CSLARARGYTF,TGCAGCCTCGCCAGGGCGCGAGGCTACACCTTC,TRBV20-1,.,few,TRBJ1-2
CASSTRDSYNEQFF,TGTGCCAGTAGTACCCGGGACAGCTACAATGAGCAGTTCTTC,TRBV19,TRBD1,.,TRBJ2-1
CAVKRADRGKLFF,TGTGCCGTCAAACGGGCGGACCGCGGGAAACTGTTTTTT,TRBV30,.,.,TRBJ1-4
CASSVGGGGNTIYF,TGTGCCAGCAGCGTGGGCGGGGGTGGAAACACCATATATTTT,TRBV9,.,.,TRBJ1-3
CASSPPLTSGAYNEQFF,TGTGCCAGCTCACCACCGTTAACTAGCGGGGCGTACAATGAGCAGTTCTTC,TRBV18,TRBD2,.,TRBJ2-1
CASSEIPPGGNQPQHF,TGTGCCAGCAGTGAAATACCCCCAGGGGGCAATCAGCCCCAGCATTTT,TRBV6-1,.,.,TRBJ1-5
CASSDGAGANVLTF,TGTGCCAGCAGTGACGGGGCTGGGGCCAACGTCCTGACTTTC,TRBV6-1,.,.,TRBJ2-6
CASSLQGLSGANVLTF,TGTGCCAGCAGCTTACAGGGGCTCAGTGGGGCCAACGTCCTGACTTTC,TRBV7-2,.,.,TRBJ2-6
CASIPPLRSSYNEQFF,TGTGCCAGCATCCCACCCCTGCGGAGCTCCTACAATGAGCAGTTCTTC,TRBV7-8,.,.,TRBJ2-1
CASSQGLAVETQYF,TGTGCCAGCTCACAGGGACTAGCGGTGGAGACCCAGTACTTC,TRBV18,TRBD2,.,TRBJ2-5
CASSASSPGEQFF,TGCGCCAGCAGTGCGAGTAGCCCCGGAGAGCAGTTCTTC,TRBV10-2,.,.,TRBJ2-1
CASSLTAEQYF,TGTGCCAGCAGCTTAACTGCCGAGCAGTACTTC,TRBV7-2,.,.,TRBJ2-7